This TCR beta chain was retrieved from a study of T cell responses to AZD1222 COVID-19 vaccine. Study findings and constraints: Baseline testing showed seropositivity in only six AZD1222 recipients. Clonal diversity may have been underestimated, and the donors were mostly white British, with more females than males.

V was trimmed by 3 bases and J by 1 base, leaving 6 bases between them. Germline V gene data show CDR1 as SEHNR and CDR2 as FQNEAQ (reference sequence). The CDR3 consists of 13 residues. Produced via immunoSEQ multiplex PCR; TCRdb's table is partial and in-frame only. The table lists roughly 150,000 clones, roughly nine tenths of them singletons. Concerning this clone itself: The antigen remains unidentified.

The chain recombines TRBV7-9 with TRBJ1-1, with D unresolved. Source: peripheral blood, taken on day 0 of AZD1222 vaccination. The TCR originated in an adult in good health. In DNA, the CDR3 is TGTGCCAGCAGCTTTTGGGCGAACACTGAAGCTTTCTTT. This codes for CASSFWANTEAFF.